These 15 T cell receptor beta chains were all obtained from the same sample, sequenced in a study of T cell responses to AZD1222 COVID-19 vaccine. Assay used: immunoSEQ multiplex PCR; TCRdb lists only in-frame clones, some missing. The sample has tens of thousands of clones; 80% to 95% are singletons. The sequenced sample was peripheral blood, obtained on day 0 of AZD1222 vaccination. Source of these receptors: an adult in good health.

The chain is built from TRBV7-9 and TRBJ2-7; TRBD1 matches at 11 bases. The CDR3 length is 16 residues. CDR1 SEHNR and CDR2 FQNEAQ come from the germline V gene (reference sequence). The junction had 6 bases not matched to a gene; V was cut back by 2 bases and J by 3 bases. Written as DNA, the CDR3 is TGTGCCAGCAGCTTACCCCCGGGACAGGGGGTCTACGAGCAGTACTTC. It yields the protein CASSLPPGQGVYEQYF.

The chain recombines TRBV25-1 with TRBJ1-6; unclear D gene. With 4 bases removed from V and 14 bases from J, the gap between germline ends came to 9 bases. The CDR3 spans 11 residues. CDR1 is MGHDK, CDR2 SYGVNS, per germline. The CDR3 protein is CASSGLGTLHF. CDR3 nucleotide sequence: TGTGCCAGCAGTGGATTAGGCACCCTCCACTTT.

The V call is TRBV6-1, the J call TRBJ1-5, with 7 bases identical to TRBD1. The CDR3 sequence is 17 residues long. The J segment lost 1 base and the V segment lost 1 base, leaving 7 bases of the junction unmatched. Germline values: CDR1 MNHNS, CDR2 SASEGT. The CDR3 loop is CASSEGTGGSSNQPQHF. The CDR3 nucleotides are TGTGCCAGCAGTGAAGGGACAGGCGGCTCGAGCAATCAGCCCCAGCATTTT.

The rearrangement uses TRBV3-1 (or the pseudogene TRBV3-2) and TRBJ1-1, with D unresolved. V gave up 0 bases and J gave up 0 bases, with 8 bases separating them. The germline gives CDR1 LGHDT, CDR2 YNNKEL (reference sequence). This CDR3 has 15 residues. CDR3 loop: CASSQDRTVNTEAFF. The CDR3 DNA sequence: TGTGCCAGCAGCCAAGATAGAACAGTGAACACTGAAGCTTTCTTT.

The chain joins TRBV19 to TRBJ1-5, with TRBD1 matching over 7 bases. Germline CDR1 is LNHDA and CDR2 is SQIVND (reference sequence). After removal of 2 bases from V and 4 bases from J, the junction contained 8 bases not matched to a gene. The CDR3 runs to 16 residues. CDR3 in DNA: TGTGCCAGTAGTATACCGGACAGGTTCGGGAATCAGCCCCAGCATTTT. It yields the protein CASSIPDRFGNQPQHF.

V usage is TRBV19 and J usage is TRBJ1-5; 7 positions match TRBD1. The germline V gene has CDR1 LNHDA and CDR2 SQIVND (reference sequence). CDR3 length: 15 amino acids. V was clipped by 3 bases and J by 6 bases; unmatched bases: 8. The CDR3 spells CASSIPDREVQPQHF. The CDR3 coding sequence is TGTGCCAGTAGTATCCCCGACAGGGAGGTTCAGCCCCAGCATTTT.

This chain uses TRBV12-3 or TRBV12-4 with TRBJ1-3; 9 bases align to TRBD1. Trimming took 6 bases from V and 4 from J; bases not matched to a gene: 1. CDR3 length: 13 amino acids. CDR3 nucleotides: TGTGCCAGCAGGGGACAGGGAGGAAACACCATATATTTT. Amino acids: CASRGQGGNTIYF.

The rearrangement links TRBV5-5 to TRBJ2-1, with unresolved D. This CDR3 has 14 residues. V lost 2 bases and J lost 8, with 14 bases in between. Germline lookup yields CDR1 SGHKS and CDR2 YYEKEE (reference sequence). CDR3: CASSFTTGRDEQFF. For the CDR3, the DNA is TGTGCCAGCAGCTTCACTACGGGTAGGGATGAGCAGTTCTTC. The whole variable domain, filled in from reference TRBV5-5 and TRBJ2-1, reads DAGVTQSPTHLIKTRGQQVTLRCSPISGHKSVSWYQQVLGQGPQFIFQYYEKEERGRGNFPDRFSARQFPNYSSELNVNALLLGDSALYLCASSFTTGRDEQFFGPGTRLTVL.

The rearrangement links TRBV7-2 to TRBJ1-4; 7 nucleotides match TRBD1. Germline CDR1 reads SGHTA; CDR2 reads FQGNSA. CDR3 length: 15 amino acids. Trimming took 4 bases from V and 8 from J; bases not matched to a gene: 10. CDR3 DNA: TGTGCCAGCAGCTCAAGTAGCACACAGGGGGAAAAACTGTTTTTT. Amino acids: CASSSSSTQGEKLFF.

This clone was counted once. The chain recombines TRBV5-1 with TRBJ1-2, with D unclear. The CDR3 covers 12 residues. Trimming cost V 4 bases and J 2 bases, with 6 bases left between them. Germline values: CDR1 SGHRS, CDR2 YFSETQ. This CDR3 reads CASSEANYGYTF. The DNA for the CDR3 is TGCGCCAGCAGCGAGGCGAACTATGGCTACACCTTC.

V gene TRBV10-1 combines with J gene TRBJ2-2; the D is unclear. Trimming took off 0 bases at V and 5 bases at J, with 10 bases between the two ends. The CDR3 is 15 residues long. The germline gives CDR1 WNHNN, CDR2 SYGVQD (reference sequence). The CDR3 DNA follows: TGCGCCAGCAGTGAGTCAAAGGGTGGAACCGGGGAGCTGTTTTTT. Translated: CASSESKGGTGELFF.

This clone was observed once. The rearrangement joins TRBV3-1 (or the pseudogene TRBV3-2) to TRBJ2-1; D assignment may be TRBD1 or TRBD2 (6 bases each). The germline V gene has CDR1 LGHDT and CDR2 YNNKEL (reference sequence). V was clipped by 4 bases and J by 2 bases, with 15 bases between them. This CDR3 spans 16 amino acids. CDR3 sequence reads: CASSPERAGAYNEQFF. CDR3 DNA sequence: TGTGCCAGCAGCCCAGAGCGGGCAGGGGCCTACAATGAGCAGTTCTTC.

The V gene is TRBV11-2, the J gene TRBJ2-3; D might be TRBD2 (6 bases). Germline CDR1 SGHAT, CDR2 FQNNGV. The CDR3 is 11 amino acids. The V and J ends lost 6 bases and 9 bases respectively, with 10 bases between them. The CDR3 spells CASSGTLTQYF. In DNA form, the CDR3 reads TGTGCCAGCAGTGGGACTCTAACGCAGTATTTT.

CDR3 DNA sequence: TGCGCCAGCAGCCAAGATCCCAGGCTCGAGTCACCCCTCCACTTT. Encoded protein: CASSQDPRLESPLHF. The chain recombines TRBV4-3 with TRBJ1-6; D ambiguous. This CDR3 spans 15 amino acids. Trimming pared 0 bases from V and 10 bases from J, leaving 13 bases between. CDR1 is LGHNA, CDR2 YSLEER, per germline.

The chain couples TRBV9 to TRBJ2-3, with D possibly being TRBD2 (6 bases). The V gene's germline CDR1 is SGDLS and CDR2 YYNGEE. V lost 7 bases to trimming and J lost 2 bases, with 11 bases between them. The CDR3 loop spans 13 amino acids. The CDR3 DNA reads TGTGCCAGCGGAGGGGTAGTCACAGATACGCAGTATTTT. Translation: CASGGVVTDTQYF. Using reference TRBV9 and TRBJ2-3 for the parts outside the CDR3, the full variable domain is DSGVTQTPKHLITATGQRVTLRCSPRSGDLSVYWYQQSLDQGLQFLIQYYNGEERAKGNILERFSAQQFPDLHSELNLSSLELGDSALYFCASGGVVTDTQYFGPGTRLTVL.